What follows is one T cell receptor beta chain and its context. The antigen is unknown. TCRdb reanalysed the RT-PCR reads using MiXCR and keeps one entry per CDR3 protein. The sample shows a few hundred thousand distinct CDR3 sequences, around 15% of them seen only once. The data belong to a study of response to subunit inactivated influenza vaccine. Findings and limits, study-wide: Every seasonal influenza vaccination brings in few new T cells, the authors suggested.

The V end lost 4 bases, the J end lost 10 bases, and 22 bases lay between the germline ends. CDR3 length equals 15 residues. The chain carries TRBV12-3 or TRBV12-4 and TRBJ1-2; a weak D match, TRBD1 (5 bases). The clonotype was recovered from a man in his forties or fifties who received an inactivated influenza vaccine. Material: PBMCs from blood, obtained roughly 13 days after vaccination. Here the CDR3 reads CASSSSAVGGRSYTF. DNA for the CDR3: TGTGCCAGCAGTTCCTCAGCCGTTGGGGGGAGATCCTACACCTTC.